This record concerns one T cell receptor beta chain sequence. The entry originates in a study of response to subunit inactivated influenza vaccine. The V and J ends lost 1 base and 8 bases respectively, with 14 bases between them. Germline V CDR1 and CDR2: LNHNV, YYDKDF (reference sequence). The CDR3 length is 15 residues. From the RT-PCR reads, TCRdb called clonotypes with MiXCR, one entry per CDR3 protein. The sample lists approximately 170,000 distinct CDR3 sequences, roughly 12% occurring once. The same data also went into a second study, on T cells expressing NK-cell markers. That source reports: 5'RACE template switching built TCR beta cDNA with unique molecular identifiers. Cells sorted as CD3+CD56+NKG2C+, CD3+CD56+NKG2C- and CD3+CD56-NKG2C+ T cells supplied the TCR beta repertoires. HCMV serostatus: seven of eight sequenced donors positive, one negative.

The TCR sequence derives from a man aged 45-65 years who received an inactivated influenza vaccine. V usage is TRBV15 and J usage is TRBJ1-4; D is uncertain. Sequenced here: CD8+ T cells sorted from PBMCs, sampled 11 to 12 days after vaccination. Here the CDR3 DNA reads TGTGCCACCAGCAGAGCGGGGATAACAACGGAAAAACTGTTTTTT. It encodes CATSRAGITTEKLFF.